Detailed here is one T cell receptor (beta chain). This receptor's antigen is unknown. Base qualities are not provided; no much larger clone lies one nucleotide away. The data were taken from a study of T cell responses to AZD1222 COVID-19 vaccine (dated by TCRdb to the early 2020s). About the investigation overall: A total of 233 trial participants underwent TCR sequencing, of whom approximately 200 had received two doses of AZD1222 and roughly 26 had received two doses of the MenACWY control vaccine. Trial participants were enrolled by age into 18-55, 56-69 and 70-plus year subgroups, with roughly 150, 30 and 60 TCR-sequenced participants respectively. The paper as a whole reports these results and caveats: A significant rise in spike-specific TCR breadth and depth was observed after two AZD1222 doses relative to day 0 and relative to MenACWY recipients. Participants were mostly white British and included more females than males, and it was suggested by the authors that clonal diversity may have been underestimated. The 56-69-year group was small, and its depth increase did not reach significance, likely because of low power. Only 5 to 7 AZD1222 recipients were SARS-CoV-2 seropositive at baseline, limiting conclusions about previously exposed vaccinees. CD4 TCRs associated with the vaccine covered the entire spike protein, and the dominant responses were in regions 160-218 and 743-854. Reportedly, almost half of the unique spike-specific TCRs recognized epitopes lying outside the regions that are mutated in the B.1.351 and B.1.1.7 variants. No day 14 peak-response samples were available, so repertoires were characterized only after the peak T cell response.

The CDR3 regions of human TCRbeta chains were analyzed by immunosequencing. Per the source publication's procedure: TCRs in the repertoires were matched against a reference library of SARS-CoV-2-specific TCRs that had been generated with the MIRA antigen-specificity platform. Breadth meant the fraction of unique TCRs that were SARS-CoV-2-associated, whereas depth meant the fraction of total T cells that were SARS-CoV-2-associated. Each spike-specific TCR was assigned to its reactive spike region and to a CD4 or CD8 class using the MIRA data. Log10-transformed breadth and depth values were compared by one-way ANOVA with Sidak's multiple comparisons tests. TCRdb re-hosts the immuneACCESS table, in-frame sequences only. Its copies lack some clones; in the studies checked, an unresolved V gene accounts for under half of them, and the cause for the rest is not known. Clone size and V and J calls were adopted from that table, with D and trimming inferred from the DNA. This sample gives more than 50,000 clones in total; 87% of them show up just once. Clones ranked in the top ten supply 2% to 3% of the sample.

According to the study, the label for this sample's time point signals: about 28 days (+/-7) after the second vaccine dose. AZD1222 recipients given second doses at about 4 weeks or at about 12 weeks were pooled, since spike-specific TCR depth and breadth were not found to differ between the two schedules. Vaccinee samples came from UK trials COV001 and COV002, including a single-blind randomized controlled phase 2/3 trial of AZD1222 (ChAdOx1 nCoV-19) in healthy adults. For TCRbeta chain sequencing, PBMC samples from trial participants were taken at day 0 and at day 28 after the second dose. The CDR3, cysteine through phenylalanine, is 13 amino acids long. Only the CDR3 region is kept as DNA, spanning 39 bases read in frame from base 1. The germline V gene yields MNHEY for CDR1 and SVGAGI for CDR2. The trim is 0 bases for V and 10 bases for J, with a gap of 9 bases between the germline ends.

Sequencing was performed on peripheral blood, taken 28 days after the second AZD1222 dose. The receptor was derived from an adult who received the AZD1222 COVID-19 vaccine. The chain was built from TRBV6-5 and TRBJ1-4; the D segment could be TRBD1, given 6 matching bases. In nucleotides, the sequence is TGTGCCAGCAGTTACTCGACAGGAGGAAAACTGTTTTTT. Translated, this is CASSYSTGGKLFF.